This TCR beta chain appears in the sequencing data of a study of blood T cell repertoires in COVID-19. Study in general: Sites in the United States, Italy and Spain provided acute and convalescent COVID-19 samples.

Germline V gene lookup returns CDR1 LGHNA and CDR2 YSLEER. The V end lost 0 bases, the J end lost 7 bases, and 10 bases lay between the germline ends. This CDR3 contains 15 residues. In the original processing: Reference gene primer amplification in the assay estimated nucleated cell counts. The method was immunoSEQ multiplex PCR; TCRdb's version includes in-frame clones alone and lacks a portion of them. The V and J calls and clone size are taken from that table; D and trimming were inferred from the DNA. The data show fewer than 75,000 clones, around 85% seen once. The clonotype originates from a man aged 45-65 years with active COVID-19. The chain joins TRBV4-3 to TRBJ1-6; a weak D match, TRBD1 (5 bases). The specimen sequenced was peripheral blood. CDR3 sequence reads: CASSQEGQGNSPLHF. In DNA form, the CDR3 reads TGCGCCAGCAGCCAAGAAGGCCAGGGAAATTCACCCCTCCACTTT.